This T cell receptor beta chain stems from a study of blood T cell repertoires in COVID-19. Study details: Whether acute or convalescent, the COVID-19 samples came from the United States, Italy and Spain. T cells, B-cell-depleted T cells, or PBMCs provided the cDNA or gDNA that served as material.

How the authors handled the data: Amplified reference gene primers provided the basis for estimating nucleated cell counts. Assay: immunoSEQ multiplex PCR; the TCRdb copy retains only in-frame clones and omits some. V and J calls plus clone size are reproduced from that table; the DNA served to infer D and trimming. The table lists over 300,000 clones, roughly 90% of them singletons. The V gene lost 0 bases and the J gene lost 1 base, with 12 bases spanning the gap. This CDR3 has 16 amino acids. The germline gives CDR1 SGDLS, CDR2 YYNGEE. The chain employs TRBV9 and TRBJ2-3; D is possibly TRBD1 (6 bases). This TCR derives from a man aged 18 to 29 who had recovered from COVID-19. Sample: peripheral blood. CDR3: CASSVAGRGGTDTQYF. The CDR3 DNA sequence: TGTGCCAGCAGCGTAGCCGGCAGGGGAGGCACAGATACGCAGTATTTT.